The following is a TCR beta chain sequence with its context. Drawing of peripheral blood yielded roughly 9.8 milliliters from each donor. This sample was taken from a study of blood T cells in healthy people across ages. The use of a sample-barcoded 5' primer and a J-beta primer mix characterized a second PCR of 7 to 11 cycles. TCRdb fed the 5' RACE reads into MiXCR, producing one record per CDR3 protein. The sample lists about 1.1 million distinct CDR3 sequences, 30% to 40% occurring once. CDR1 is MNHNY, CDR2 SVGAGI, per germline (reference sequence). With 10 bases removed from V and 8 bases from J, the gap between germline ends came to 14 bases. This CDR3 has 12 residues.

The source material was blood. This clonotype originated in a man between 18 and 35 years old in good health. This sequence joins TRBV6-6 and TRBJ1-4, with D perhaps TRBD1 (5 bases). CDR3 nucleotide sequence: TGTGCCACCACCCCGGGGCGAGAAAAACTGTTTTTT. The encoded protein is CATTPGREKLFF.